The 15 T cell receptor beta chains given below trace back to one sample, sequenced in a study of CD8+CD57+ T cells in acquired aplastic anemia. Genomic DNA constituted the template upon which TCR beta VDJ and CDR3 profiling was performed. A single record per CDR3 protein comes from TCRdb applying MiXCR to the reads. This sample has roughly 200,000 distinct CDR3 sequences, with around 63% found just once. Patients included in sequencing had previously demonstrated CD8+CD57+ cell expansion by flow cytometry. The sample was sorted CD4+, CD8+, or CD8+CD57+ T cells (not recorded which) from PBMCs. These receptors were collected from a human donor with aplastic anemia.

The gene calls are TRBV11-1 and TRBJ2-3; the match to TRBD2 covers 16 bases. Germline assignment: CDR1 SGHAT and CDR2 FQDESV (reference sequence). J gave up 10 bases and V 5 bases, and 6 bases lay outside the gene matches. This CDR3 region has 15 residues. Here the CDR3 DNA reads TGTGCCAGCAGCCAAGGGACTAGCGGGGGGGCTGCGCAGTATTTT. Its translation is CASSQGTSGGAAQYF.

This clonotype occurred many times. The rearrangement joins TRBV7-8 to TRBJ1-1; D is uncertain. Germline lookup yields CDR1 SGHVS and CDR2 FQNEAQ. This CDR3 comprises 13 residues. V dropped 4 bases and J dropped 5 bases, with 11 bases sitting between them. CDR3 loop: CASSWIGITEAFF. CDR3 bases: TGTGCCAGCAGCTGGATAGGGATTACTGAAGCTTTCTTT. Looking up the rest from reference TRBV7-8 and TRBJ1-1 gives the full variable domain: GAGVSQSPRYKVAKRGQDVALRCDPISGHVSLFWYQQALGQGPEFLTYFQNEAQLDKSGLPSDRFFAERPEGSVSTLKIQRTQQEDSAVYLCASSWIGITEAFFGQGTRLTVV.

The CDR3 here is CASSPRSNTEAFF. DNA of the CDR3: TGTGCCAGCAGCCCGCGGTCGAACACTGAAGCTTTCTTT. The chain combines TRBV12-3 or TRBV12-4 with TRBJ1-1; D gene unclear. The CDR3 runs 13 residues. Trimming shortened V by 6 bases and J by 1 base, and 9 bases separated the two germline ends.

The chain joins TRBV19 to TRBJ2-7; D unresolved. The V and J ends lost 6 bases and 2 bases respectively, with 14 bases between them. Germline CDR1 is LNHDA and CDR2 is SQIVND (reference sequence). The CDR3 is 14 amino acids. CDR3 sequence (DNA): TGTGCCAGTAGGGTAGGACCCTCTACCTACGAGCAGTACTTC. Protein product: CASRVGPSTYEQYF.

The V gene is TRBV10-1, the J gene TRBJ2-1; TRBD2 aligns across 7 bases. The ends lost 0 bases at V and 6 bases at J; junction bases unmatched: 5. The CDR3 runs 15 residues. CDR1 and CDR2 (germline): WNHNN, SYGVQD (reference sequence). The CDR3 loop reads CASSESVSGGNEQFF. CDR3 nucleotide sequence: TGCGCCAGCAGTGAGTCGGTATCGGGGGGCAATGAGCAGTTCTTC.

The rearrangement uses TRBV5-6 and TRBJ2-3; maybe TRBD2 (7 bases). V gave up 2 bases and J gave up 0 bases, with 13 bases separating them. The CDR3 is 16 amino acids. The V gene's germline CDR1 is SGHDT and CDR2 YYEEEE. For the CDR3, the DNA is TGTGCCAGCAGCTTCCGGGGGGCGGGGAGCACAGATACGCAGTATTTT. It codes for CASSFRGAGSTDTQYF.

The CDR3 loop reads CASRPGGNQPQHF. The CDR3 coding sequence is TGTGCCAGCAGACCCGGAGGTAATCAGCCCCAGCATTTT. The chain uses TRBV12-3 or TRBV12-4 and TRBJ1-5, with D unclear. CDR3 length: 13 amino acids. V gave up 6 bases and J gave up 4 bases, with 10 bases separating them.

This clonotype was picked up many times. The chain carries TRBV5-1 and TRBJ1-6; TRBD1 is a possible D gene (6 bases). The CDR3 is made up of 15 amino acids. The ends were cut back, 0 bases at V and 9 bases at J, with 13 bases in the middle. Germline CDR1 SGHRS, CDR2 YFSETQ. The CDR3 nucleotides read TGCGCCAGCAGCTTGGTTGCGCAGGGGAGTTCACCCCTCCACTTT. Translating gives CASSLVAQGSSPLHF.

CDR3 nucleotides: TGCAGCGCGACTTATGGCTACACCTTC. This encodes CSATYGYTF. V is TRBV29-1 and J is TRBJ1-2; D gene ambiguous. CDR3 length equals 9 residues. Deletions cut 7 bases from V and 5 bases from J, with 5 bases between. Germline loops: CDR1 SQVTM, CDR2 ANQGSEA.

The V gene is TRBV20-1, the J gene TRBJ1-1; D is undetermined. CDR1 is DFQATT, CDR2 SNEGSKA, per germline (reference sequence). Trimming pared 5 bases from V and 2 bases from J, leaving 6 bases between. This CDR3 is built from 11 residues. This CDR3 reads CSARRNTEAFF. The DNA of the CDR3 is TGCAGTGCTCGCCGAAACACTGAAGCTTTCTTT.

This chain connects TRBV10-1 to TRBJ2-7; 11 bases align to TRBD2. The CDR3 has 16 amino acids. V was pared by 1 base and J by 4 bases, with 6 bases of the junction left unmatched. CDR1 and CDR2 from the germline V gene are WNHNN and SYGVQD (reference sequence). The CDR3 region is CASSEYLAGGQYEQYF. The DNA of the CDR3 is TGCGCCAGCAGTGAGTACTTAGCGGGAGGGCAGTACGAGCAGTACTTC.

V usage is TRBV20-1 and J usage is TRBJ2-3; no clear D. This CDR3 has 9 residues. The V gene's germline CDR1 is DFQATT and CDR2 SNEGSKA (reference sequence). The ends were cut back, 4 bases at V and 10 bases at J, with 6 bases in the middle. In nucleotides, the CDR3 is TGCAGTGCTACCGGGCCGCAGTATTTT. It yields the protein CSATGPQYF.

The V and J genes are TRBV5-5 and TRBJ2-7; no clear D gene. The CDR3 is made up of 15 amino acids. Germline lookup yields CDR1 SGHKS and CDR2 YYEKEE (reference sequence). V shed 2 bases and J shed 6 bases, with 18 bases lying between them. The CDR3 spells CASSFQRTGAPEQYF. CDR3 DNA: TGTGCCAGCAGCTTCCAGAGGACGGGTGCTCCCGAGCAGTACTTC.

The V gene is TRBV10-3, the J gene TRBJ1-1; possible D gene TRBD1, 6 bases. CDR1 ENHRY and CDR2 SYGVKD come from the germline V gene. The V and J ends lost 10 bases and 10 bases respectively, with 16 bases between them. CDR3 length: 11 amino acids. The CDR3, as DNA: TGTGCCAGCAGGAGGGGGGGCGCAGCTTTCTTT. Protein product: CASRRGGAAFF.

The CDR3 sequence is CASSMGSGGYEQYF. In DNA, the CDR3 is TGTGCCAGTAGTATGGGTAGCGGGGGGTACGAGCAGTACTTC. The chain recombines TRBV19 with TRBJ2-7, with 10 bases matching TRBD2. With V trimmed by 3 bases and J by 4 bases, 3 bases remained unmatched. This CDR3 spans 14 amino acids. Germline V gene sequence: CDR1 LNHDA, CDR2 SQIVND (reference sequence).